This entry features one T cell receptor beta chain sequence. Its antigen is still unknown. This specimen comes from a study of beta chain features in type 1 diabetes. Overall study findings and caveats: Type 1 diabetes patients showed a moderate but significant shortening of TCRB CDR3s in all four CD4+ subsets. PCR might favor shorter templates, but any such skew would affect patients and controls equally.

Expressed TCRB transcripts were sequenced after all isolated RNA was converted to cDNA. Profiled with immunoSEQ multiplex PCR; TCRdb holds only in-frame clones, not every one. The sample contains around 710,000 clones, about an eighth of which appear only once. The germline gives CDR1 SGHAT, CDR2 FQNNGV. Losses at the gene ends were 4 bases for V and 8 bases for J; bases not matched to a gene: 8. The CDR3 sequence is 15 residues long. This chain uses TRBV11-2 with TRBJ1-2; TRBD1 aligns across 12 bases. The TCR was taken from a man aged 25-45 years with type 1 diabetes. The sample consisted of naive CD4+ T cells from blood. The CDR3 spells CASSSPGQGAYGYTF. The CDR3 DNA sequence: TGTGCCAGCAGCTCTCCGGGACAGGGGGCTTACGGCTACACCTTC.